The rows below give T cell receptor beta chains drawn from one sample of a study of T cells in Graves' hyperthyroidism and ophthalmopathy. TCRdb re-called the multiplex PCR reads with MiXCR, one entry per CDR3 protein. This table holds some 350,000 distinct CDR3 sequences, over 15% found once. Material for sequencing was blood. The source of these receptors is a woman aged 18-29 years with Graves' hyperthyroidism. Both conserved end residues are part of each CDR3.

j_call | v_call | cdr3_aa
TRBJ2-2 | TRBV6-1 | CASILVWYTGELFF
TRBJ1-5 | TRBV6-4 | CASSTGERQPQHF
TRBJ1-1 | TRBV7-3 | CASSYRGGDTEAFF
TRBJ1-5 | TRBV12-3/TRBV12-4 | CASSWASFPPQHF
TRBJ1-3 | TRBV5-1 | CASSFSGTGGNTIYF
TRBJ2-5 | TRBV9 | CASSVASGPGGTQYF
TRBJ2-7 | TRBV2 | CASSGSSLDTGPYEQYF
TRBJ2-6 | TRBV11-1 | CASSSKTGDPTSGANVLTF
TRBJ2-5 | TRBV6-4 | CASSEEGWGTQYF
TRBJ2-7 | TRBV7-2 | CASSLGYNSYEQYF
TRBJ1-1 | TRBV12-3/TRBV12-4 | CASTYGSAGTEAFF
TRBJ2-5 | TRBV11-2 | CASSLGTGSQYF
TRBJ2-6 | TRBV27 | CASSPLTGATSGANVLTF
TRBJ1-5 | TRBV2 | CASSSGWEGNQPQHF
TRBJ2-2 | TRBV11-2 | CASSGVTTNTGELFF
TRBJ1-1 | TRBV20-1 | CSAITSGTLNTEAFF
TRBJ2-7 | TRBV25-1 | CASSEVGDIWRSYEQYF
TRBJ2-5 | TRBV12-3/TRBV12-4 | CASSLRVGRAWETQYF
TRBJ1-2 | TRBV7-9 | CASSRVGPGYGYTF
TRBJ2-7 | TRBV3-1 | CASSHTPGLTYEQYF
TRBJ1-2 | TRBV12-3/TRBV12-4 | CASSLRAVRDGYTF
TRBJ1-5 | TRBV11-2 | CASAQFPGVHQPQHF
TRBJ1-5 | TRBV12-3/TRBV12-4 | CASSIRSSNQPQHF
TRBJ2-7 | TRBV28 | CASSYSSSYEQYF
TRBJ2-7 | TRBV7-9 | CASSLDSYYEQYF
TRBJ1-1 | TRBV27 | CASRTNRGQTEAFF
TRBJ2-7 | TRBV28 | CASGPYEQYF
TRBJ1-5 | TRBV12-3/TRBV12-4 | CASGRDRGRGQPQHF
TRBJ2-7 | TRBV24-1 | CATSDGWENEQYF
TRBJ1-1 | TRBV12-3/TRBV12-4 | CASSFSISGQLNTEAFF
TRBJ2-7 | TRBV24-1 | CATSDDRAGRGSGEQYF
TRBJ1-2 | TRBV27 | CASSLGTHKGGYTF
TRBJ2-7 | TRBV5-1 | CASSWDRGRGEQYF
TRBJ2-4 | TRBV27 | CASSIQGSKNIQYF
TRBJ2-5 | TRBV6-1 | CASSEDRGQETQYF
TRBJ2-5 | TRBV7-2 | CASSPQRLDQETQYF
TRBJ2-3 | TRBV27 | CASRVGDRDTQYF
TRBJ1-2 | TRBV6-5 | CASSSSEGQGYTF
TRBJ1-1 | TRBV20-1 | CSALRPQGRGSTEAFF
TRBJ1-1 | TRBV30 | CAWSSHNRGGAFF
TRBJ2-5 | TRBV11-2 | CASSLVWQGETQYF
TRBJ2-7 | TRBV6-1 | CASSEDREGYF
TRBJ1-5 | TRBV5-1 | CASSLGQFNQPQHF
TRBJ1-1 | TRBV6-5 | CASSYGVRNTEAFF
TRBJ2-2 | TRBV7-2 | CASSPQGLNTGELFF
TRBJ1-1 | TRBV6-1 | CASSDNAGLNTEAFF
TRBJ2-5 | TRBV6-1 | CASRSYGGAMETQYF
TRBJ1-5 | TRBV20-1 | CSARADPGQPQHF
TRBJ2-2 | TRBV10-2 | CASVRDSNTGELFF
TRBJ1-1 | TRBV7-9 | CASSLTGMAEAFF